This TCR beta chain was found in a study of early T cells in non-severe SARS-CoV-2 infection. On the study more broadly: The sequenced material was bulk RNA from unsorted whole blood, and its chains were unpaired.

TCRdb re-derived calls from the 5' RACE reads in MiXCR, one entry per CDR3 protein. The table includes approximately 35,000 distinct CDR3 sequences, approximately 7.1% detected once. V shed 6 bases, J shed 1 base, and the junction held 8 bases outside the gene matches. Germline V CDR1 and CDR2: DFQATT, SNEGSKA (reference sequence). This CDR3 comprises 17 residues. The sample was whole blood, taken at baseline. This clonotype originated in an adult who was a healthcare worker with PCR-confirmed SARS-CoV-2 infection or an uninfected control (not recorded which). The V gene is TRBV20-1, the J gene TRBJ1-6, with 11 positions matching TRBD1. CDR3 sequence reads: CSARTGGPTSYNSPLHF. CDR3 coding DNA: TGCAGTGCGAGGACAGGGGGCCCTACATCCTATAATTCACCCCTCCACTTT.